A single sample is the source of the 21 T cell receptor beta chains below, sequenced in a study of Ad26.COV2.S vaccination and SARS-CoV-2 variants. The assay was immunoSEQ multiplex PCR, and TCRdb's table has in-frame clones only and misses some. This table has roughly 400,000 clones, about 90% appearing once. Stated treatment: around 19 received Ad26.COV2.S at low or high dose, single or two shots; roughly 5 received placebo; per-sample allocation not given. Sampling was done on day 63 after the first vaccine or placebo injection. The specimen comprised peripheral blood, sampled in a trial of Ad26.COV2.S vaccine versus placebo. The receptors come from a person between 18 and 65 years old who received the Ad26.COV2.S COVID-19 vaccine or a placebo.

The CDR3: CASSLPSRTGENYGYTF. For the CDR3, the DNA is TGTGCCAGCAGCTTACCCTCGAGGACAGGAGAGAACTATGGCTACACCTTC. V and J are TRBV7-9 and TRBJ1-2, with 7 nucleotides matching TRBD1. The trim removed 2 bases at V and 2 bases at J, leaving 11 bases unmatched. The CDR3 contains 17 residues. The V gene's germline CDR1 is SEHNR and CDR2 FQNEAQ (reference sequence).

In its sample, this clone was seen a few times. V usage is TRBV3-1 (or the pseudogene TRBV3-2) and J usage is TRBJ1-1; D unresolved. Germline V gives CDR1 LGHDT, CDR2 YNNKEL (reference sequence). V shed 0 bases and J shed 0 bases, with 11 bases lying between them. This CDR3 is built from 16 residues. CDR3: CASSQEAVTMNTEAFF. CDR3 DNA: TGTGCCAGCAGCCAAGAGGCAGTCACCATGAACACTGAAGCTTTCTTT.

CDR3 in amino acids: CASSYARGSRNTEAFF. The CDR3 nucleotides read TGTGCCAGCAGTTACGCCAGGGGATCCCGGAACACTGAAGCTTTCTTT. The chain carries TRBV6-2 or TRBV6-3 and TRBJ1-1, with D possibly matching TRBD1 (6 bases). Germline V CDR1 and CDR2: MNHEY, SVGEGT. The V end lost 2 bases, the J end lost 1 base, and 14 bases lay between the germline ends. This CDR3 spans 16 amino acids.

Here the CDR3 reads CASTPGGMWNQPQHF. CDR3 sequence (DNA): TGTGCCAGTACCCCGGGGGGTATGTGGAATCAGCCCCAGCATTTT. V and J are TRBV19 and TRBJ1-5; a possible D gene is TRBD1 (5 bases). V dropped 7 bases and J dropped 4 bases, with 17 bases sitting between them. The CDR3 sequence is 15 residues long. Germline V gene data show CDR1 as LNHDA and CDR2 as SQIVND (reference sequence).

In this sample, this clone turned up once. The chain is built from TRBV28 and TRBJ1-4; D may be TRBD1 (5 bases). With 3 bases removed from V and 4 bases from J, the gap between germline ends came to 15 bases. Looked up from germline, CDR1 is MDHEN and CDR2 is SYDVKM. The CDR3 is made up of 16 amino acids. CDR3 amino acids: CASSFVGADDNEKLFF. CDR3 in DNA: TGTGCCAGCAGTTTTGTAGGGGCGGATGATAATGAAAAACTGTTTTTT.

The chain joins TRBV24-1 to TRBJ1-5; TRBD1 matches at 11 bases. CDR1 and CDR2 from the germline V gene are KGHDR and SFDVKD. J lost 6 bases, V lost 7 bases, and 7 bases had no gene match. The length of the CDR3 is 15 residues. CDR3 in DNA: TGTGCCACCAGCTCCGGGACAGGGGGTTTTCAGCCCCAGCATTTT. Encoded protein: CATSSGTGGFQPQHF.

This clone was seen a few times. V is TRBV7-2 and J is TRBJ2-7, with no clear D. V was trimmed by 5 bases and J by 1 base, leaving 12 bases between them. Germline loops: CDR1 SGHTA, CDR2 FQGNSA. The CDR3 covers 14 residues. CDR3 sequence reads: CASSVIDTSYEQYF. CDR3 sequence (DNA): TGTGCCAGCAGCGTTATTGACACATCCTACGAGCAGTACTTC.

This sequence joins TRBV7-9 and TRBJ2-5; D call uncertain. Trimming took 4 bases from V and 2 from J, leaving 17 bases between them. This CDR3 region has 16 residues. The germline gives CDR1 SEHNR, CDR2 FQNEAQ (reference sequence). CDR3 residues: CASSSFVQRRQETQYF. The CDR3 coding sequence is TGTGCCAGCAGCTCTTTCGTACAGAGACGTCAAGAGACCCAGTACTTC.

V is TRBV9 and J is TRBJ2-4, with TRBD2 identical over 11 bases. The J segment lost 1 base and the V segment lost 0 bases, leaving 18 bases of the junction unmatched. This CDR3 region has 22 residues. Germline assignment: CDR1 SGDLS and CDR2 YYNGEE. The chain's CDR3 is CASSVAPVSRVSGGEAKNIQYF. As DNA, the CDR3 is TGTGCCAGCAGCGTAGCCCCCGTGAGTCGTGTTAGCGGGGGGGAGGCCAAAAACATTCAGTACTTC.

The chain couples TRBV5-6 to TRBJ2-5, with 7 bases fitting TRBD1. Germline V gene sequence: CDR1 SGHDT, CDR2 YYEEEE. V lost 3 bases, J lost 1 base, and 3 bases stayed unmatched. The length of the CDR3 is 14 residues. The CDR3: CASSSRTGQETQYF. For the CDR3, the DNA is TGTGCCAGCAGCTCGAGGACAGGCCAAGAGACCCAGTACTTC.

This clone was detected only a few times. The CDR3, as DNA: TGCGCCAGCAGCGGGGGGACTCTCGCTACCGGGGAGCTGTTTTTT. Translation gives CASSGGTLATGELFF. V and J are TRBV5-1 and TRBJ2-2; the D gene is possibly TRBD2 (6 bases). V was shortened by 4 bases and J by 5 bases, with 15 bases between the two germline ends. The CDR3 sequence is 15 residues long. Germline V CDR1 and CDR2: SGHRS, YFSETQ.

The rearrangement joins TRBV5-5 to TRBJ2-2, with 10 bases fitting TRBD1. Germline loops: CDR1 SGHKS, CDR2 YYEKEE (reference sequence). CDR3 size: 16 residues. Trimming took 6 bases from V and 3 from J; bases not matched to a gene: 8. This CDR3 is CASIPAGQGDTGELFF. CDR3 bases: TGTGCCAGCATTCCGGCCGGACAGGGGGACACCGGGGAGCTGTTTTTT.

This clone was picked up a small number of times. The gene calls are TRBV28 and TRBJ1-1; TRBD1 might be the D (5 bases). The V gene lost 6 bases and the J gene lost 2 bases, with 13 bases spanning the gap. This CDR3 region has 14 residues. CDR1 is MDHEN and CDR2 is SYDVKM in the germline V gene. The CDR3 here is CASSSGWRNTEAFF. The CDR3 region has the DNA TGTGCCAGCAGCTCAGGGTGGAGAAACACTGAAGCTTTCTTT.

This clone was seen just once. The chain uses TRBV6-5 and TRBJ1-2; possibly TRBD1 for D (5 bases). Germline lookup yields CDR1 MNHEY and CDR2 SVGAGI. This CDR3 contains 16 residues. Trimming removed 0 bases at V and 0 bases at J, with 11 bases between. The CDR3 DNA follows: TGTGCCAGCAGTTACTCGATATCAGGGCCTAACTATGGCTACACCTTC. The encoded protein is CASSYSISGPNYGYTF.

V and J are TRBV28 and TRBJ2-5; 9 bases are shared with TRBD2. CDR3 length: 15 amino acids. From germline, CDR1 is MDHEN and CDR2 SYDVKM. The ends lost 5 bases at V and 1 base at J; junction bases unmatched: 5. The DNA for the CDR3 is TGTGCCAGCAGTCCCGGCGGGGGGGGCCAAGAGACCCAGTACTTC. Its translation: CASSPGGGGQETQYF.

This chain uses TRBV18 with TRBJ1-5; D unclear. This CDR3 is 13 amino acids long. CDR1 and CDR2 from the germline V gene are KGHSH and LQKENI. With 3 bases removed from V and 7 bases from J, the gap between germline ends came to 10 bases. CDR3 residues: CASSPSGWQPQHF. The CDR3 region has the DNA TGTGCCAGCTCACCTTCGGGATGGCAGCCCCAGCATTTT. The full variable domain, completed using reference TRBV18 and TRBJ1-5, is NAGVMQNPRHLVRRRGQEARLRCSPMKGHSHVYWYRQLPEEGLKFMVYLQKENIIDESGMPKERFSAEFPKEGPSILRIQQVVRGDSAAYFCASSPSGWQPQHFGDGTRLSIL.

The J gene is TRBJ1-3, the V gene TRBV30; D unclear. CDR3 length: 13 residues. V lost 5 bases to trimming and J lost 3 bases, with 11 bases between them. Germline CDR1 reads GTSNPN; CDR2 reads SVGIG (reference sequence). The DNA of the CDR3 is TGTGCCTGGCAAAGGACCGGTGGAAACACCATATATTTT. Residues: CAWQRTGGNTIYF.

Of note for this clone: The same CDR3 also results from other DNA sequences found in this sample. The chain links TRBV6-5 to TRBJ1-3; 7 bases align to TRBD1. The CDR3 has 14 residues. Per germline, CDR1 MNHEY and CDR2 SVGAGI. V dropped 2 bases and J dropped 2; count of bases not matched to a gene: 0. CDR3 nucleotide sequence: TGTGCCAGCAGTTACACAGGGGCTGGAAACACCATATATTTT. As protein: CASSYTGAGNTIYF.

The chain carries TRBV6-5 and TRBJ1-6, with D possibly TRBD1 on 5 matching bases. V was trimmed by 2 bases and J by 4 bases, leaving 12 bases between them. The CDR3 covers 16 residues. The V gene's germline CDR1 is MNHEY and CDR2 SVGAGI. The CDR3 sequence: CASSYLTGDYNSPLHF. Here the CDR3 DNA reads TGTGCCAGCAGTTACCTCACAGGCGATTATAATTCACCCCTCCACTTT.

The DNA for the CDR3 is TGTGCCAGCAGTTTCGTTGGGACAGGGCTTGAGGACACTGAAGCTTTCTTT. It is translated as CASSFVGTGLEDTEAFF. The rearrangement joins TRBV28 to TRBJ1-1; 9 positions match TRBD1. Germline CDR1 and CDR2: MDHEN and SYDVKM. Trimming removed 3 bases from V and 3 bases from J; junction bases left unmatched: 11. This CDR3 comprises 17 residues.

The chain is built from TRBV20-1 and TRBJ2-7; D not resolved. Germline CDR1 is DFQATT and CDR2 is SNEGSKA (reference sequence). Trimming shortened V by 3 bases and J by 2 bases, and 11 bases separated the two germline ends. This CDR3 comprises 13 residues. CDR3 in DNA: TGCAGTGCTAGTTTCAGGCCAACCTACGAGCAGTACTTC. Amino acids: CSASFRPTYEQYF.